The sample holds many counts of the clone carrying this TCR beta chain. Antigen specificity is unknown. The TCR beta CDR3 regions underwent amplification using RNA transcripts as the source. An initial round of RT-PCR targeting the TCR CDR3 relied on the HTBI primer set. TCRdb reprocessed the multiplex PCR reads with MiXCR, giving one entry per CDR3 protein. The sample shows about 260,000 distinct CDR3 sequences, roughly 15% of them seen only once. This record belongs to a study of T cells in Graves' hyperthyroidism and ophthalmopathy. Study in general: At initial diagnosis, before any treatment had begun, peripheral blood was obtained.

Points from the study as a whole: Most thyroid clonotypes that were expanded above 0.001 also turned up in blood.

Germline loops: CDR1 SGHTA, CDR2 FQGTGA. V shed 5 bases and J shed 14 bases, with 13 bases lying between them. The length of the CDR3 is 11 residues. This clonotype originated in a woman aged 18-29 years with Graves' ophthalmopathy. Material: blood. The chain combines TRBV7-3 with TRBJ2-1; tentative D call: TRBD2 (6 bases). The CDR3 nucleotides read TGTGCCAGCAGCACTACTAGCCATGAGTTCTTC. This gives the protein CASSTTSHEFF.